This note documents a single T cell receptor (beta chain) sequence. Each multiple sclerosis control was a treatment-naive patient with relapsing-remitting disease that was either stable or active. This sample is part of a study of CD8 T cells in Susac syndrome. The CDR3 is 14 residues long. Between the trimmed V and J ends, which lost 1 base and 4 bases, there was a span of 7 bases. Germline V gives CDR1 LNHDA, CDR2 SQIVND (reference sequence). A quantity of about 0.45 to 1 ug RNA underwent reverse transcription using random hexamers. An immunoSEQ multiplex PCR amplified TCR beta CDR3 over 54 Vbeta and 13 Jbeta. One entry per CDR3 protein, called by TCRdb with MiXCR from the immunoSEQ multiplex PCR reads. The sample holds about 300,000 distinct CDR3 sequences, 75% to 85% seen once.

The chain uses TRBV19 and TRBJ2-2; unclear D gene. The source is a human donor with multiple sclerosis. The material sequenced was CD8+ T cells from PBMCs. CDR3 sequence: CASSIGSPTGELFF. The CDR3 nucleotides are TGTGCCAGTAGTATAGGCAGCCCCACCGGGGAGCTGTTTTTT.